The 32 T cell receptor beta chains reported below all come from one sample, sequenced in a study of blood T cell repertoires in COVID-19. Method: immunoSEQ multiplex PCR; TCRdb's copy keeps in-frame clones and lacks some. The data contain around 29,000 clones, 80% to 90% of them singletons. Sequenced material: peripheral blood. The receptors originated from a man between 60 and 75 years old with acute or convalescent COVID-19.

The chain is built from TRBV2 and TRBJ2-7, with TRBD2 matching over 12 bases. This CDR3 is 15 amino acids long. Germline values: CDR1 SNHLY, CDR2 FYNNEI. With 7 bases clipped from V and 3 bases from J, the junction kept 7 bases outside the gene matches. As DNA, the CDR3 is TGTGCCAGCATGGAACTAGCGGGAGGTTTCTACGAGCAGTACTTC. Translation: CASMELAGGFYEQYF.

This clone was recorded once. The chain is built from TRBV28 and TRBJ1-3; no definite D call. Germline V gene data show CDR1 as MDHEN and CDR2 as SYDVKM. The CDR3 runs to 12 residues. Trimming removed 5 bases from V and 6 bases from J, with 8 bases in between. In DNA form, the CDR3 reads TGTGCCAGCAGTCCCTATATAAACACCATATATTTT. It yields the protein CASSPYINTIYF.

The table lists this clone with a count of one. The chain uses TRBV28 and TRBJ1-1; no firm D call. Per germline, CDR1 MDHEN and CDR2 SYDVKM. The CDR3 spans 15 residues. Between the trimmed V and J ends, which lost 6 bases and 0 bases, there was a span of 14 bases. For the CDR3, the DNA is TGTGCCAGCAGAAAAAGGGAGGCCTTGAACACTGAAGCTTTCTTT. Its translation is CASRKREALNTEAFF.

The chain couples TRBV4-2 to TRBJ1-1; D not certain. The V end lost 0 bases, the J end lost 2 bases, and 16 bases lay between the germline ends. CDR3 length: 17 residues. Germline V gene data show CDR1 as LGHNA and CDR2 as YNFKEQ. The CDR3 is CASSQETHITTNTEAFF. CDR3 nucleotide sequence: TGTGCCAGCAGCCAAGAGACTCATATTACCACTAACACTGAAGCTTTCTTT.

This chain uses TRBV5-6 with TRBJ1-2; 7 nucleotides match TRBD1. In germline, CDR1 is SGHDT, CDR2 YYEEEE. Trimming at V came to 0 bases and at J to 4 bases, leaving 6 bases not matched to a gene. The length of the CDR3 is 15 residues. CDR3 nucleotide sequence: TGTGCCAGCAGCTTGGAGATAGGGGGCGGCTATGGCTACACCTTC. Amino acids: CASSLEIGGGYGYTF.

This clone was observed a handful of times. The genes are TRBV6-5 and TRBJ1-5; D is possibly TRBD1 (6 bases). Germline V gene sequence: CDR1 MNHEY, CDR2 SVGAGI. CDR3 length: 15 residues. V was shortened by 7 bases and J by 0 bases, with 13 bases between the two germline ends. The CDR3 DNA follows: TGTGCCAGCAAGGGGGACGTTTATAGCAATCAGCCCCAGCATTTT. It is translated as CASKGDVYSNQPQHF.

The chain carries TRBV19 and TRBJ2-3, with 8 positions matching TRBD2. The J segment lost 3 bases and the V segment lost 5 bases, leaving 7 bases of the junction unmatched. The CDR3 is made up of 15 amino acids. Germline assignment: CDR1 LNHDA and CDR2 SQIVND (reference sequence). The CDR3 DNA sequence: TGTGCCAGTAGTGTGTTCGCGGGAGGTACAGATACGCAGTATTTT. Residues: CASSVFAGGTDTQYF.

The CDR3 protein is CASSLQPTPTYEQYF. For the CDR3, the DNA is TGTGCCAGTAGTCTCCAACCAACACCCACCTACGAGCAGTACTTC. J is TRBJ2-7 and V is TRBV19; D gene uncertain. Germline V gene data show CDR1 as LNHDA and CDR2 as SQIVND (reference sequence). Trimming shortened V by 5 bases and J by 2 bases, and 16 bases separated the two germline ends. The CDR3 consists of 15 residues.

The chain has TRBV12-5 and TRBJ1-1, with 7 bases lining up with TRBD1. V shed 2 bases, J shed 4 bases, and the junction held 13 bases outside the gene matches. The CDR3 spans 17 residues. CDR1 is LGHNT and CDR2 is FRNRAP in the germline V gene. For the CDR3, the DNA is TGTGCTAGTGGTTTGTTGACAGGGCAACTCAGGATCACTGAAGCTTTCTTT. It yields the protein CASGLLTGQLRITEAFF.

This clone was observed a single time. The chain has TRBV7-2 and TRBJ1-5, with TRBD1 identical over 8 bases. The CDR3 sequence is 14 residues long. Trimming at V came to 5 bases and at J to 5 bases, leaving 5 bases not matched to a gene. Germline CDR1 SGHTA, CDR2 FQGNSA. The CDR3 region is CASSPYRGDQPQHF. The CDR3 DNA is TGTGCCAGCAGCCCATACAGGGGGGATCAGCCCCAGCATTTT.

This chain's CDR3 is CASSPGTTSGHEQYF. The CDR3 DNA reads TGTGCCAGTAGTCCTGGGACTACCTCAGGGCACGAGCAGTACTTC. This sequence joins TRBV19 and TRBJ2-7; 7 bases line up with TRBD2. V lost 5 bases, J lost 5 bases, and 12 bases stayed unmatched. The CDR3 loop spans 15 amino acids. Germline lookup yields CDR1 LNHDA and CDR2 SQIVND (reference sequence).

The V and J genes are TRBV29-1 and TRBJ2-7; TRBD1 agrees at 8 bases. V gave up 5 bases and J gave up 2 bases; unmatched junction bases: 8. This CDR3 has 14 residues. CDR1 is SQVTM, CDR2 ANQGSEA, per germline. CDR3 DNA sequence: TGCAGCGTTTTAACAGGGGGTAGGCCCTACGAGCAGTACTTC. This codes for CSVLTGGRPYEQYF.

The V gene is TRBV27, the J gene TRBJ1-2, with TRBD1 as a possible D gene (5 bases). Per the germline V gene, CDR1 is MNHEY and CDR2 is SMNVEV (reference sequence). V gave up 8 bases and J gave up 8 bases, with 15 bases separating them. The CDR3 has 12 residues. CDR3 nucleotide sequence: TGTGCCAGCCGCCAGATAGGGGAAGGCTACACCTTC. Its translation: CASRQIGEGYTF.

The chain has TRBV6-5 and TRBJ2-3; 8 bases agree with TRBD2. The CDR3 sequence is 15 residues long. CDR1 is MNHEY and CDR2 is SVGAGI in the germline V gene. V lost 0 bases and J lost 4; bases outside the gene matches: 3. This chain's CDR3 is CASSYSWRGADTQYF. CDR3 sequence (DNA): TGTGCCAGCAGTTACTCCTGGCGGGGGGCAGATACGCAGTATTTT.

The rearrangement joins TRBV7-8 to TRBJ2-3; D is unresolved. In germline, CDR1 is SGHVS, CDR2 FQNEAQ. Trimming shortened V by 2 bases and J by 0 bases, and 12 bases separated the two germline ends. The CDR3 is 16 amino acids. CDR3 amino acids: CASSLWAGRSTDTQYF. The CDR3 region has the DNA TGTGCCAGCAGCTTATGGGCCGGTCGTAGCACAGATACGCAGTATTTT. Supplemented by reference TRBV7-8 and TRBJ2-3, the full variable domain reads GAGVSQSPRYKVAKRGQDVALRCDPISGHVSLFWYQQALGQGPEFLTYFQNEAQLDKSGLPSDRFFAERPEGSVSTLKIQRTQQEDSAVYLCASSLWAGRSTDTQYFGPGTRLTVL.

This rearrangement joins TRBV28 to TRBJ2-3, with 11 nucleotides matching TRBD2. V lost 10 bases and J lost 6; bases outside the gene matches: 9. The germline V gene encodes CDR1 MDHEN and CDR2 SYDVKM. The CDR3 has 14 amino acids. CDR3 DNA sequence: TGTGCCACCCTAGCGGGAGGAGGGGTGGATACGCAGTATTTT. Protein: CATLAGGGVDTQYF. Full variable domain (remainder filled in from reference TRBV28 and TRBJ2-3): DVKVTQSSRYLVKRTGEKVFLECVQDMDHENMFWYRQDPGLGLRLIYFSYDVKMKEKGDIPEGYSVSREKKERFSLILESASTNQTSMYLCATLAGGGVDTQYFGPGTRLTVL.

The rearrangement links TRBV5-6 to TRBJ2-7; 8 nucleotides match TRBD1. The germline CDR1 and CDR2 sequences are SGHDT and YYEEEE. V dropped 0 bases and J dropped 13; count of bases not matched to a gene: 6. CDR3 size: 12 residues. The CDR3 sequence: CASSLDRTGLYF. The CDR3 DNA reads TGTGCCAGCAGCTTGGACCGGACAGGGCTATACTTC.

The V call is TRBV6-2 or TRBV6-3, the J call TRBJ2-1; 14 nucleotides line up with TRBD2. V lost 2 bases to trimming and J lost 2 bases; unmatched junction nucleotides: 11. The germline CDR1 and CDR2 sequences are MNHEY and SVGEGT. The CDR3 loop spans 20 amino acids. The DNA for the CDR3 is TGTGCCAGCAGTTACCCCTCATCCTCGGGACTAGCGGGGGCCTACAATGAGCAGTTCTTC. Its translation: CASSYPSSSGLAGAYNEQFF.

The chain recombines TRBV3-1 (or the pseudogene TRBV3-2) with TRBJ2-2; 9 nucleotides match TRBD2. V was clipped by 2 bases and J by 0 bases; unmatched bases: 10. Germline lookup yields CDR1 LGHDT and CDR2 YNNKEL (reference sequence). The CDR3 contains 19 residues. CDR3 in DNA: TGTGCCAGCAGCCAAAAAAGGACTAGCGTAGCGGCGAACACCGGGGAGCTGTTTTTT. This encodes CASSQKRTSVAANTGELFF.

The chain has TRBV5-1 and TRBJ1-1; 9 bases fit TRBD1. Germline V lookup: CDR1 SGHRS, CDR2 YFSETQ. The V and J ends lost 4 bases and 2 bases, in that order; junction bases with no gene match: 3. The CDR3 is 14 residues long. CDR3 sequence (DNA): TGCGCCAGCAGCACGACAGGGGGTAACACTGAAGCTTTCTTT. This gives the protein CASSTTGGNTEAFF.

This chain connects TRBV6-1 to TRBJ1-6; possibly TRBD1 for D (6 bases). CDR1 and CDR2 (germline): MNHNS, SASEGT. With 4 bases removed from V and 0 bases from J, the gap between germline ends came to 10 bases. The CDR3 contains 16 residues. The CDR3 is CASSGTASSYNSPLHF. CDR3 nucleotide sequence: TGTGCCAGCAGTGGGACAGCGAGCTCCTATAATTCACCCCTCCACTTT.

This clone has only a few counts. The rearrangement joins TRBV30 to TRBJ2-7; D gene ambiguous. Per the germline V gene, CDR1 is GTSNPN and CDR2 is SVGIG (reference sequence). CDR3 length equals 11 residues. V was clipped by 0 bases and J by 4 bases, with 4 bases between them. CDR3 sequence: CAWSVQYEQYF. The CDR3 DNA reads TGTGCCTGGAGTGTACAATACGAGCAGTACTTC.

The table lists this clone with a few counts. V and J are TRBV19 and TRBJ2-3, with 7 bases lining up with TRBD2. Germline CDR1 is LNHDA and CDR2 is SQIVND (reference sequence). Germline trimming cut 3 bases from V and 1 base from J; bases unmatched to any gene: 10. The CDR3 has 17 residues. DNA of the CDR3: TGTGCCAGTAGTATTCTAGCGGACACCGGGGGCACAGATACGCAGTATTTT. This codes for CASSILADTGGTDTQYF. Together with reference TRBV19 and TRBJ2-3, the CDR3 gives the full variable domain: DGGITQSPKYLFRKEGQNVTLSCEQNLNHDAMYWYRQDPGQGLRLIYYSQIVNDFQKGDIAEGYSVSREKKESFPLTVTSAQKNPTAFYLCASSILADTGGTDTQYFGPGTRLTVL.

The chain combines TRBV5-5 with TRBJ1-3; 11 bases agree with TRBD1. The CDR3 length is 14 residues. CDR1 and CDR2 from the germline V gene are SGHKS and YYEKEE (reference sequence). The trim removed 4 bases at V and 8 bases at J, leaving 5 bases unmatched. For the CDR3, the DNA is TGTGCCAGCAGCCTTGGGACAGGGGGAGACACCATATATTTT. Its protein is CASSLGTGGDTIYF.

This clone is a singleton in its sample. The chain uses TRBV5-1 and TRBJ1-4, with 11 bases matching TRBD1. The V and J ends lost 5 bases and 6 bases, in that order; junction bases with no gene match: 15. The CDR3 loop spans 18 amino acids. Per germline, CDR1 SGHRS and CDR2 YFSETQ. CDR3 amino acids: CASSALPSWDRGDEKLFF. The CDR3 DNA reads as TGCGCCAGCAGTGCTTTGCCCTCATGGGACAGGGGGGATGAAAAACTGTTTTTT.

The rearrangement uses TRBV7-2 and TRBJ1-2, with TRBD1 matching 9 bases. Looked up from germline, CDR1 is SGHTA and CDR2 is FQGNSA. V shed 5 bases, J shed 8 bases, and the junction held 12 bases outside the gene matches. This CDR3 has 15 amino acids. The DNA for the CDR3 is TGTGCCAGCAGCCTCCCCCACAGGGGGCTGGGCGGCTACACCTTC. Translated, it gives CASSLPHRGLGGYTF. Combining the CDR3 with reference TRBV7-2 and TRBJ1-2 gives the whole variable domain GAGVSQSPSNKVTEKGKDVELRCDPISGHTALYWYRQSLGQGLEFLIYFQGNSAPDKSGLPSDRFSAERTGGSVSTLTIQRTQQEDSAVYLCASSLPHRGLGGYTFGSGTRLTVV.

J is TRBJ2-3 and V is TRBV4-2, with 7 nucleotides matching TRBD1. V trimming: 1 base; J trimming: 0 bases; junction bases outside the gene matches: 7. The germline CDR1 and CDR2 sequences are LGHNA and YNFKEQ. This CDR3 contains 17 residues. CDR3 DNA sequence: TGTGCCAGCAGCCAAGGAGGGGGCCCCCTGAGCACAGATACGCAGTATTTT. Its translation is CASSQGGGPLSTDTQYF.

This clone was counted a few times. V and J are TRBV6-4 and TRBJ2-1, with TRBD2 matching over 13 bases. V trimming: 5 bases; J trimming: 4 bases; junction bases outside the gene matches: 2. Per the germline V gene, CDR1 is MRHNA and CDR2 is SNTAGT. The CDR3 contains 15 residues. For the CDR3, the DNA is TGTGCCAGCAGTCCACTAGCGGGGGGGTACAATGAGCAGTTCTTC. Protein: CASSPLAGGYNEQFF.

The genes are TRBV9 and TRBJ1-1, with a weak D call TRBD1 (5 bases). V lost 0 bases, J lost 8 bases, and 17 bases lay in between. This CDR3 is 15 amino acids long. Germline V CDR1 and CDR2: SGDLS, YYNGEE. CDR3 residues: CASSVDWTTGSEAFF. The CDR3 DNA reads as TGTGCCAGCAGCGTAGATTGGACAACGGGTTCGGAAGCTTTCTTT.

This chain links TRBV19 with TRBJ1-5, with D hard to call. The CDR3 has 17 residues. Germline V lookup: CDR1 LNHDA, CDR2 SQIVND (reference sequence). V lost 1 base, J lost 1 base, and 14 bases lay in between. Here the CDR3 reads CASSIAAHRLSNQPQHF. The CDR3 coding sequence is TGTGCCAGTAGTATAGCTGCCCACCGCCTAAGCAATCAGCCCCAGCATTTT.

V is TRBV28 and J is TRBJ1-5; 12 nucleotides match TRBD1. V dropped 5 bases and J dropped 1; count of bases not matched to a gene: 6. Germline V gene data show CDR1 as MDHEN and CDR2 as SYDVKM. CDR3 length: 17 residues. The CDR3 here is CASSPGQGAGSNQPQHF. CDR3 nucleotides: TGTGCCAGCAGTCCGGGACAGGGGGCAGGAAGCAATCAGCCCCAGCATTTT.

The genes are TRBV5-1 and TRBJ1-2, with D possibly being TRBD1 (6 bases). This CDR3 spans 14 amino acids. Trimming removed 0 bases at V and 8 bases at J, with 14 bases between. Per germline, CDR1 SGHRS and CDR2 YFSETQ. In DNA form, the CDR3 reads TGCGCCAGCAGCTTGGGGTCAGGGGCAGGCGGCTACACCTTC. It is translated as CASSLGSGAGGYTF.